Each of the 27 T cell receptor beta chains below was sequenced from the same sample in a study of T cells after somatic rescue of genetic block. The method was immunoSEQ multiplex PCR; TCRdb's version includes in-frame clones alone and lacks a portion of them. The sample has more than 70,000 clones; 85% to 90% are singletons. Sample: peripheral blood mononuclear cells (PBMCs). The receptors here all came from a woman in her late teens or twenties.

In its sample, this clone was seen a few times. CDR3 coding DNA: TGTGCCAGCAGCTTGCTCAGCGGAGTCCAAGAGACCCAGTACTTC. The encoded protein is CASSLLSGVQETQYF. The chain recombines TRBV5-5 with TRBJ2-5, with D possibly TRBD2 on 5 matching bases. This CDR3 has 15 residues. Germline CDR1 and CDR2: SGHKS and YYEKEE (reference sequence). V was pared by 1 base and J by 1 base, with 11 bases between.

V gene TRBV7-9 combines with J gene TRBJ1-2; 7 nucleotides align to TRBD1. From germline, CDR1 is SEHNR and CDR2 FQNEAQ (reference sequence). This CDR3 has 15 residues. The V gene end was trimmed by 5 bases and the J gene end by 2 bases; junction bases not matched to a gene: 8. CDR3 in DNA: TGTGCCAGCAGCCCAGAGGACAGGAACAACTATGGCTACACCTTC. Its protein product is CASSPEDRNNYGYTF.

The CDR3 nucleotides read TGTGCCAGCAGCTTAGATATTGCTGTACGCGAGCAGTACTTC. Protein product: CASSLDIAVREQYF. The chain employs TRBV7-2 and TRBJ2-7; D not resolved. The germline CDR1 and CDR2 sequences are SGHTA and FQGNSA. CDR3 length: 14 amino acids. The V and J ends lost 1 base and 6 bases respectively, with 13 bases between them.

The genes are TRBV9 and TRBJ1-4; D is ambiguous. Trimming took off 4 bases at V and 12 bases at J, with 13 bases between the two ends. The CDR3 loop spans 12 amino acids. Germline CDR1 and CDR2: SGDLS and YYNGEE. The CDR3 reads CASSTVAGELFF. The CDR3 DNA sequence: TGTGCCAGCAGCACGGTAGCTGGTGAACTGTTTTTT.

This clone came up once. The CDR3 loop is CASSLGTYNEQFF. CDR3 DNA sequence: TGTGCCAGCAGCTTAGGGACGTACAATGAGCAGTTCTTC. V usage is TRBV7-2 and J usage is TRBJ2-1; D gene ambiguous. The V gene's germline CDR1 is SGHTA and CDR2 FQGNSA. The CDR3 consists of 13 residues. Trimming cost V 1 base and J 4 bases, with 5 bases left between them. Full variable domain (outside the CDR3, taken from reference TRBV7-2 and TRBJ2-1): GAGVSQSPSNKVTEKGKDVELRCDPISGHTALYWYRQSLGQGLEFLIYFQGNSAPDKSGLPSDRFSAERTGGSVSTLTIQRTQQEDSAVYLCASSLGTYNEQFFGPGTRLTVL.

The gene calls are TRBV29-1 and TRBJ1-2; 10 bases align to TRBD1. This CDR3 comprises 16 residues. V was clipped by 3 bases and J by 8 bases; unmatched bases: 15. Germline CDR1 and CDR2: SQVTM and ANQGSEA. The CDR3 DNA reads as TGCAGCGTTGATGCCCCGACAGGGGGCAGATTTGGCGGCTACACCTTC. Its protein product is CSVDAPTGGRFGGYTF.

This clone was seen a single time. J is TRBJ2-7 and V is TRBV14; D remains unclear. There are 16 residues in the CDR3. Germline CDR1 and CDR2: SGHDN and FVKESK. The V gene lost 0 bases and the J gene lost 2 bases, with 14 bases spanning the gap. The CDR3 protein is CASSQEGQVRAYEQYF. The CDR3 DNA follows: TGTGCCAGCAGCCAAGAAGGGCAGGTTCGAGCCTACGAGCAGTACTTC.

DNA for the CDR3: TGTGCCAGCAGGACAGGAGGTAATCAGCCCCAGCATTTT. Encoded protein: CASRTGGNQPQHF. The chain uses TRBV28 and TRBJ1-5, with D tentatively TRBD1 (6 bases). CDR1 is MDHEN and CDR2 is SYDVKM in the germline V gene. The CDR3 extends over 13 amino acids. Trimming stripped 6 bases from V and 4 bases from J, with 10 bases between.

The rearrangement joins TRBV27 to TRBJ2-3; 8 bases line up with TRBD2. This CDR3 comprises 15 residues. CDR1 and CDR2 from the germline V gene are MNHEY and SMNVEV (reference sequence). The V gene end was trimmed by 2 bases and the J gene end by 4 bases; junction bases not matched to a gene: 5. The CDR3 loop is CASSLGLAGSDTQYF. CDR3 DNA: TGTGCCAGCAGTTTAGGGCTAGCGGGTTCAGATACGCAGTATTTT.

The chain recombines TRBV29-1 with TRBJ2-7, with D perhaps assigned TRBD1 or TRBD2 (6 bases each). Trimming took off 2 bases at V and 0 bases at J, with 11 bases between the two ends. This CDR3 is 14 amino acids long. Germline values: CDR1 SQVTM, CDR2 ANQGSEA. As DNA, the CDR3 is TGCAGCGTTGAATGGAGGGGGAGCTCCTACGAGCAGTACTTC. As protein: CSVEWRGSSYEQYF.

This sequence joins TRBV4-1 and TRBJ1-4, with 7 bases that match TRBD1. The CDR3 totals 15 residues. Trimming took 4 bases from V and 5 from J; bases not matched to a gene: 7. CDR1 and CDR2 (germline): MGHRA, YSYEKL. In DNA form, the CDR3 reads TGCGCCAGCAGCCCCCGACAGGGCCCGAATGAAAAACTGTTTTTT. The encoded protein is CASSPRQGPNEKLFF.

The rearrangement uses TRBV6-5 and TRBJ2-1; either TRBD1 or TRBD2 may fit D (5 bases each). V was shortened by 10 bases and J by 9 bases, with 19 bases between the two germline ends. The CDR3 length is 13 residues. The germline gives CDR1 MNHEY, CDR2 SVGAGI. The CDR3 DNA follows: TGTGCCATAGGGGCTAGCTTGGGGAGTGAGCAGTTCTTC. Encoded protein: CAIGASLGSEQFF.

The chain combines TRBV4-2 with TRBJ1-4; possibly TRBD1 for D (5 bases). The CDR3 length is 15 residues. CDR1 is LGHNA, CDR2 YNFKEQ, per germline. Trimming stripped 1 base from V and 5 bases from J, with 11 bases between. CDR3: CASSQVGGLNEKLFF. DNA of the CDR3: TGTGCCAGCAGCCAAGTCGGGGGTCTCAATGAAAAACTGTTTTTT.

The count of this clone is one. The chain joins TRBV30 to TRBJ2-1; D unclear. The V end lost 2 bases, the J end lost 7 bases, and 9 bases lay between the germline ends. Germline V gives CDR1 GTSNPN, CDR2 SVGIG (reference sequence). The CDR3 extends over 12 amino acids. The CDR3 reads CAWSSSLNEQFF. DNA of the CDR3: TGTGCCTGGAGTAGCAGCCTAAATGAGCAGTTCTTC. Complete variable domain (other parts from reference TRBV30 and TRBJ2-1): SQTIHQWPATLVQPVGSPLSLECTVEGTSNPNLYWYRQAAGRGLQLLFYSVGIGQISSEVPQNLSASRPQDRQFILSSKKLLLSDSGFYLCAWSSSLNEQFFGPGTRLTVL.

The J gene is TRBJ2-5, the V gene TRBV18; TRBD1 matches 8 bases. The CDR3 extends over 14 amino acids. CDR1 and CDR2 from the germline V gene are KGHSH and LQKENI. V dropped 2 bases and J dropped 1; count of bases not matched to a gene: 0. This CDR3 is CASSPGQGQETQYF. Written as DNA, the CDR3 is TGTGCCAGCTCACCAGGACAGGGCCAAGAGACCCAGTACTTC.

V gene TRBV9 combines with J gene TRBJ2-5; 9 bases fit TRBD2. V lost 1 base, J lost 4 bases, and 5 bases stayed unmatched. Looked up from germline, CDR1 is SGDLS and CDR2 is YYNGEE. This CDR3 spans 15 amino acids. CDR3 DNA: TGTGCCAGCAGCGTAACTCCAGCGGGAGGAGAGACCCAGTACTTC. Amino acids: CASSVTPAGGETQYF.

The chain employs TRBV7-9 and TRBJ2-2; D is perhaps TRBD1 or TRBD2 (5 bases each). CDR1 is SEHNR and CDR2 is FQNEAQ in the germline V gene (reference sequence). V was trimmed by 4 bases and J by 6 bases, leaving 24 bases between them. The CDR3 totals 18 residues. The CDR3 protein is CASSSLMGFQRDPGELFF. For the CDR3, the DNA is TGTGCCAGCAGCTCCCTTATGGGATTCCAACGGGACCCCGGGGAGCTGTTTTTT.

The chain uses TRBV7-2 and TRBJ2-2; D tentatively reads TRBD1 or TRBD2 (5 bases each). Trimming removed 5 bases from V and 7 bases from J, with 20 bases in between. The CDR3 runs 16 residues. Germline CDR1 and CDR2: SGHTA and FQGNSA. The CDR3 spells CASSRNGRAGVGELFF. In nucleotides, the CDR3 is TGTGCCAGCAGCCGGAATGGCAGGGCCGGGGTCGGGGAGCTGTTTTTT.

Notes on this clone: Other DNA variants within this sample encode the same CDR3. The CDR3 spells CASSVVPLNEQFF. The CDR3 DNA follows: TGTGCCAGCAGCGTAGTCCCCCTAAATGAGCAGTTCTTC. This rearrangement joins TRBV9 to TRBJ2-1; D gene unclear. Trimming stripped 0 bases from V and 7 bases from J, with 8 bases between. CDR1 is SGDLS, CDR2 YYNGEE, per germline. CDR3 length: 13 amino acids.

V and J are TRBV5-1 and TRBJ2-1; D remains unclear. The CDR3 runs 14 residues. V was trimmed by 4 bases and J by 10 bases, leaving 18 bases between them. The germline CDR1 and CDR2 sequences are SGHRS and YFSETQ. The DNA for the CDR3 is TGCGCCAGCAGCCCCGCCCGTGACGCCTGGGAGCAGTTCTTC. As protein: CASSPARDAWEQFF.

This chain uses TRBV5-6 with TRBJ2-6; D gene uncertain. Deletions cut 5 bases from V and 3 bases from J, with 12 bases between. The CDR3 has 15 amino acids. The germline CDR1 and CDR2 sequences are SGHDT and YYEEEE. In DNA, the CDR3 is TGTGCCAGCAGTTTTGGGTCCGGTGGGGCCAACGTCCTGACTTTC. This gives the protein CASSFGSGGANVLTF.

V usage is TRBV4-1 and J usage is TRBJ1-5; 7 nucleotides align to TRBD1. Germline V gene lookup returns CDR1 MGHRA and CDR2 YSYEKL. V lost 1 base and J lost 6; bases outside the gene matches: 12. CDR3 size: 17 residues. The DNA of the CDR3 is TGCGCCAGCAGCCAAGGCAGGGGGAGTACAGTTGGTCAGCCCCAGCATTTT. Residues: CASSQGRGSTVGQPQHF.

J is TRBJ1-1 and V is TRBV10-1; 7 bases agree with TRBD1. Germline V gene lookup returns CDR1 WNHNN and CDR2 SYGVQD (reference sequence). The CDR3 has 15 residues. The junction had 5 bases not matched to a gene; V was cut back by 0 bases and J by 4 bases. DNA for the CDR3: TGCGCCAGCAGTGAGTCGATCCCAGGGGGCACTGAAGCTTTCTTT. It yields the protein CASSESIPGGTEAFF.

This clone is medium-sized by share. The chain recombines TRBV4-3 with TRBJ2-1, with D perhaps TRBD1 (5 bases). This CDR3 spans 15 amino acids. V lost 0 bases to trimming and J lost 10 bases, with 16 bases between them. Germline-derived CDR1 and CDR2 are LGHNA and YSLEER. The CDR3 sequence: CASSQDSGRVLEQFF. CDR3 sequence (DNA): TGCGCCAGCAGCCAAGATTCAGGCAGGGTTTTGGAGCAGTTCTTC.

The V gene is TRBV11-2, the J gene TRBJ1-5; a weak D match, TRBD1 (6 bases). There are 12 residues in the CDR3. Looked up from germline, CDR1 is SGHAT and CDR2 is FQNNGV. Trimming removed 5 bases at V and 11 bases at J, with 13 bases between. DNA of the CDR3: TGTGCCAGCAGCGGTTTCCAGGGGTCCCAGCATTTT. Translated, it gives CASSGFQGSQHF.

The J gene is TRBJ2-4, the V gene TRBV7-8; 13 bases match TRBD2. Germline V gene lookup returns CDR1 SGHVS and CDR2 FQNEAQ. V was pared by 2 bases and J by 7 bases, with 2 bases of the junction left unmatched. The CDR3 is made up of 15 amino acids. CDR3 sequence reads: CASSLTTSGRNIQYF. CDR3 DNA sequence: TGTGCCAGCAGCTTAACGACTAGCGGGAGGAACATTCAGTACTTC.

The chain couples TRBV7-9 to TRBJ1-1; TRBD1 might be the D (6 bases). The V end was cut by 8 bases, the J end by 8 bases, with 15 bases between. From germline, CDR1 is SEHNR and CDR2 FQNEAQ (reference sequence). The CDR3 is 12 amino acids. Here the CDR3 DNA reads TGTGCCAGCCTCGGACAGAAAGCCGAAGCTTTCTTT. Its translation: CASLGQKAEAFF. Complete variable domain (other parts from reference TRBV7-9 and TRBJ1-1): DTGVSQNPRHKITKRGQNVTFRCDPISEHNRLYWYRQTLGQGPEFLTYFQNEAQLEKSRLLSDRFSAERPKGSFSTLEIQRTEQGDSAMYLCASLGQKAEAFFGQGTRLTVV.